The present T cell receptor beta chain was sequenced within a study of PD-1 blockade in classical Hodgkin lymphoma. For the study at large: It was nivolumab at 3 mg/kg, given intravenously every 2 weeks, that patients received.

Each patient's relapse followed autologous stem cell transplantation, and brentuximab vedotin exposure varied. Here immunoSEQ multiplex PCR was the method, and the copy in TCRdb shows in-frame clones only, minus some. Of approximately 43,000 clones in the sample, approximately 90% were seen once. Germline V CDR1 and CDR2: MNHNS, SASEGT. V lost 4 bases and J lost 5, with 18 bases in between. This CDR3 is 15 amino acids long. On this clone: The antigen is undetermined.

Study observations and caveats: In newly diagnosed patients, baseline TCR diversity was reportedly below that of healthy donors. Complete responders had baseline diversity similar to newly diagnosed patients.

The origin of this receptor is a human donor with classical Hodgkin lymphoma. This rearrangement joins TRBV6-1 to TRBJ2-7; D may be TRBD1 (6 bases). Sample: peripheral blood mononuclear cells (PBMCs), taken before the second cycle of nivolumab. The DNA of the CDR3 is TGTGCCAGCAGTGTACAGGGCCTTGGAAGTAACGAGCAGTACTTC. Its translation is CASSVQGLGSNEQYF.